This TCR beta chain was observed in a study of cytomegalovirus exposure and HLA in healthy donors. Study at large: Later, an analysis reported that the 100 to 150 validation repertoires had used the same platform as the approximately 600 first-cohort repertoires.

Assay used: immunoSEQ multiplex PCR; TCRdb lists only in-frame clones, some missing. The repertoire has 55,000 to 70,000 clones, 80% to 95% of them found once; the top ten carry approximately 5%. This CDR3 comprises 16 residues. The junction had 3 bases not matched to a gene; V was cut back by 5 bases and J by 0 bases. CDR1 is MNHEY and CDR2 is SMNVEV in the germline V gene (reference sequence). For this clone: Its cognate antigen is unknown.

Findings of the study overall: Subsequent analysis revealed that first-cohort TCR clusters tended to co-occur in the roughly 120 validation repertoires. Cytomegalovirus-associated status was assigned to 164 TCR beta chains.

The sequence derives from a man younger than 35 in good health and CMV-seropositive. The specimen was PBMCs. The chain uses TRBV27 and TRBJ2-1; 11 bases match TRBD2. CDR3 coding DNA: TGTGCCAGCAGTAGGACTAGCGGGCGCTCCTACAATGAGCAGTTCTTC. Its translation: CASSRTSGRSYNEQFF.